The 29 T cell receptor beta chains presented below share a single source sample, sequenced in a study of blood T cells in healthy people across ages. Sample-barcoded 5' priming and a J-beta primer mix drove a second PCR of about 6 to 11 cycles. TCRdb fed the 5' RACE reads into MiXCR, producing one record per CDR3 protein. Among 550,000 to 800,000 distinct CDR3 sequences, roughly 21% were seen once, and the ten largest hold approximately 3.7%. What was sequenced was blood. The receptors here all came from a man in his 70s in good health.

The chain joins TRBV20-1 to TRBJ2-3; TRBD2 aligns across 7 bases. This CDR3 comprises 12 residues. Looked up from germline, CDR1 is DFQATT and CDR2 is SNEGSKA (reference sequence). CDR3 loop: CITGRELDTQYF. Written as DNA, the CDR3 is TGCATCACGGGGAGGGAACTAGATACGCAGTATTTT.

The V gene is TRBV5-1, the J gene TRBJ1-2; the D is unclear. Per germline, CDR1 SGHRS and CDR2 YFSETQ. The V end lost 0 bases, the J end lost 7 bases, and 13 bases lay between the germline ends. This CDR3 region has 14 residues. DNA of the CDR3: TGCGCCAGCAGCTTGGAACCAACAAAAGGTGGCTACACCTTC. Translating it yields CASSLEPTKGGYTF.

This clonotype has a handful of counts. This chain uses TRBV14 with TRBJ1-2, with D uncertain. The CDR3 spans 16 residues. V lost 4 bases, J lost 1 base, and 16 bases lay in between. CDR1 SGHDN and CDR2 FVKESK come from the germline V gene. The CDR3 DNA sequence: TGTGCCAGCAGCCCGCGACAAGTATACGATAACTATGGCTACACCTTC. Protein product: CASSPRQVYDNYGYTF.

This clonotype was observed a few times. This chain joins TRBV10-2 and TRBJ2-5, with a possible D match to TRBD1 (6 bases). The CDR3 sequence is 13 residues long. Trimming pared 8 bases from V and 3 bases from J, leaving 13 bases between. The germline V gene has CDR1 WSHSY and CDR2 SAAADI. CDR3 DNA: TGCGCCAGCGCCGGGACACCGAAAGAGACCCAGTACTTC. Protein sequence: CASAGTPKETQYF.

CDR3 sequence reads: CASSQSSGGSYNEQFF. Written as DNA, the CDR3 is TGTGCCAGCAGCCAAAGTTCCGGGGGTTCCTACAATGAGCAGTTCTTC. This rearrangement joins TRBV3-1 to TRBJ2-1, with D tentatively TRBD2 (6 bases). Trimming shortened V by 2 bases and J by 1 base, and 12 bases separated the two germline ends. CDR1 and CDR2 (germline): LGHDT, YNNKEL (reference sequence). The CDR3 spans 16 residues.

The chain has TRBV20-1 and TRBJ2-1, with TRBD1 identical over 8 bases. The DNA end is a closer match to TRBJ2-7, so the J assignment may be wrong. The CDR3 runs to 14 residues. Germline V gives CDR1 DFQATT, CDR2 SNEGSKA (reference sequence). The CDR3 DNA follows: TGCAGTGCAGCCCAGGGGGCTGGTTTTTACGAGCAGTACTTC. This translates into CSAAQGAGFYEQYF.

The chain recombines TRBV20-1 with TRBJ2-3; 12 bases align to TRBD2. V gave up 1 base and J gave up 6 bases; unmatched junction bases: 11. CDR1 is DFQATT, CDR2 SNEGSKA, per germline (reference sequence). The CDR3 has 17 amino acids. CDR3 residues: CSARAGGLAGGMDTQYF. DNA of the CDR3: TGCAGTGCTAGAGCGGGTGGCCTAGCGGGAGGGATGGATACGCAGTATTTT.

Only a few counts were recorded for this clonotype. The J gene is TRBJ2-5, the V gene TRBV6-6, with TRBD2 identical over 8 bases. From germline, CDR1 is MNHNY and CDR2 SVGAGI (reference sequence). Trimming took 2 bases from V and 5 from J; bases not matched to a gene: 10. The CDR3 extends over 16 amino acids. DNA of the CDR3: TGTGCCAGCAGTTACGTCTCCGGGAGGGCCGTCGAGACCCAGTACTTC. It is translated as CASSYVSGRAVETQYF.

V and J are TRBV9 and TRBJ2-1; either TRBD1 or TRBD2 may supply D (5 bases each). V gave up 2 bases and J gave up 7 bases, with 13 bases separating them. The CDR3 spans 14 residues. Germline assignment: CDR1 SGDLS and CDR2 YYNGEE. The CDR3 spells CASSVGPAENEQFF. DNA for the CDR3: TGTGCCAGCAGCGTGGGGCCAGCGGAGAATGAGCAGTTCTTC. The variable domain in full, with the rest retrieved from reference TRBV9 and TRBJ2-1, is DSGVTQTPKHLITATGQRVTLRCSPRSGDLSVYWYQQSLDQGLQFLIQYYNGEERAKGNILERFSAQQFPDLHSELNLSSLELGDSALYFCASSVGPAENEQFFGPGTRLTVL.

This clonotype was found a few times. CDR3 sequence: CSARGRAINQPQHF. The DNA of the CDR3 is TGCAGTGCTAGAGGCCGGGCCATTAATCAGCCCCAGCATTTT. This chain connects TRBV20-1 to TRBJ1-5; D gene ambiguous. V lost 1 base and J 4 bases, leaving 11 bases between the germline ends. The CDR3 length is 14 residues. Germline CDR1 is DFQATT and CDR2 is SNEGSKA (reference sequence).

At least ten counts were recorded for this clonotype. The chain combines TRBV6-2 or TRBV6-3 with TRBJ2-5; the D gene is possibly TRBD2 (6 bases). The better agreement between TRBJ2-7 and the DNA end casts doubt on the J call. Germline loops: CDR1 MNHEY, CDR2 SVGEGT. The CDR3 totals 14 residues. DNA for the CDR3: TGTGCCAGCAGTTACTCGGCGGGATACTACGAGCAGTACTTC. Translation: CASSYSAGYYEQYF.

At least ten counts were recorded for this clonotype. This chain uses TRBV4-1 with TRBJ2-7; 12 nucleotides line up with TRBD2. Germline loops: CDR1 MGHRA, CDR2 YSYEKL. V shed 0 bases, J shed 3 bases, and the junction held 3 bases outside the gene matches. This CDR3 has 16 amino acids. Here the CDR3 reads CASSQEGTSGFYEQYF. The CDR3 DNA is TGCGCCAGCAGCCAAGAGGGGACTAGCGGGTTCTACGAGCAGTACTTC.

This clonotype has a handful of counts. The chain recombines TRBV5-5 with TRBJ1-1; D is possibly TRBD1 (5 bases). The V gene lost 2 bases and the J gene lost 1 base, with 9 bases spanning the gap. CDR3 size: 14 residues. The germline gives CDR1 SGHKS, CDR2 YYEKEE (reference sequence). DNA of the CDR3: TGTGCCAGCAGCTTTCCAACAGGGAACACTGAAGCTTTCTTT. Its translation is CASSFPTGNTEAFF.

This clonotype was observed a few times. The V and J genes are TRBV18 and TRBJ2-2, with no clear D. CDR3 length: 14 amino acids. Trimming shortened V by 3 bases and J by 1 base, and 6 bases separated the two germline ends. Germline V gene sequence: CDR1 KGHSH, CDR2 LQKENI. CDR3 bases: TGTGCCAGCTCACCGAGCGTGAACACCGGGGAGCTGTTTTTT. Its translation is CASSPSVNTGELFF.

The chain employs TRBV25-1 and TRBJ1-4; no definite D call. Per the germline V gene, CDR1 is MGHDK and CDR2 is SYGVNS. V gave up 1 base and J gave up 7 bases, with 7 bases separating them. The CDR3 is 13 amino acids. CDR3 coding DNA: TGTGCCAGCAGTGAATTGTCTGGTGAAAAACTGTTTTTT. Translating it yields CASSELSGEKLFF.

Notes on this clonotype: Its ends do not fully match the called genes, so a read error is possible. This chain links TRBV10-3 with TRBJ2-7; no clear D. The CDR3 runs to 15 residues. Per germline, CDR1 ENHRY and CDR2 SYGVKD. The CDR3 protein is CAISESAGSTYEQYF. DNA for the CDR3: TGCGCCATCAGTGAGTCAGCCGGCAGCACCTACGAGCAGTACTTC.

This clonotype has just a few counts. The gene calls are TRBV20-1 and TRBJ1-4; no firm D call. The CDR3 runs to 16 residues. Trimming left V 5 bases short and J 0 bases short, with 16 bases between. Per the germline V gene, CDR1 is DFQATT and CDR2 is SNEGSKA (reference sequence). CDR3 bases: TGCAGTGCTCCCCCTGGTCCGCGGTCAACTAATGAAAAACTGTTTTTT. Amino acid sequence: CSAPPGPRSTNEKLFF.

The chain is built from TRBV20-1 and TRBJ2-5; 7 positions match TRBD2. With the DNA end fitting TRBJ2-1 better, the J assignment may be wrong. Germline V gives CDR1 DFQATT, CDR2 SNEGSKA (reference sequence). The CDR3 has 16 amino acids. The CDR3 DNA reads TGCAGTGCTAACCCCCTAGCGGCCGGAGCGATGGGGGAGCAGTTCTTC. Protein sequence: CSANPLAAGAMGEQFF.

This clonotype was seen once. The chain recombines TRBV6-5 with TRBJ2-7, with 8 bases matching TRBD1. CDR3 length equals 14 residues. V was clipped by 0 bases and J by 5 bases; unmatched bases: 3. Germline V gene sequence: CDR1 MNHEY, CDR2 SVGAGI. CDR3 residues: CASSYSIRGHEQYF. The CDR3 DNA reads as TGTGCCAGCAGTTACTCGATCAGGGGGCACGAGCAGTACTTC.

This clonotype was recorded a few times. The genes are TRBV11-2 and TRBJ2-5; 7 bases agree with TRBD1. This CDR3 is 15 amino acids long. V lost 5 bases and J lost 0; bases outside the gene matches: 6. Germline V gives CDR1 SGHAT, CDR2 FQNNGV. The CDR3 region is CASSPGQDHQETQYF. The CDR3 coding sequence is TGTGCCAGCAGCCCCGGACAGGACCACCAAGAGACCCAGTACTTC. The full variable domain, with the rest looked up from reference TRBV11-2 and TRBJ2-5, is EAGVAQSPRYKIIEKRQSVAFWCNPISGHATLYWYQQILGQGPKLLIQFQNNGVVDDSQLPKDRFSAERLKGVDSTLKIQPAKLEDSAVYLCASSPGQDHQETQYFGPGTRLLVL.

The chain couples TRBV2 to TRBJ2-2; D not certain. This CDR3 has 12 amino acids. Germline V gene lookup returns CDR1 SNHLY and CDR2 FYNNEI. Trimming left V 7 bases short and J 4 bases short, with 7 bases between. The CDR3 DNA reads as TGTGCCAGCACCCTATTCACCGGGGAGCTGTTTTTT. Amino acids: CASTLFTGELFF. Using reference TRBV2 and TRBJ2-2 for the parts outside the CDR3, the full variable domain is EPEVTQTPSHQVTQMGQEVILRCVPISNHLYFYWYRQILGQKVEFLVSFYNNEISEKSEIFDDQFSVERPDGSNFTLKIRSTKLEDSAMYFCASTLFTGELFFGEGSRLTVL.

J is TRBJ1-2 and V is TRBV7-9; perhaps TRBD1 as D (5 bases). Trimming left V 4 bases short and J 13 bases short, with 13 bases between. The germline V gene encodes CDR1 SEHNR and CDR2 FQNEAQ (reference sequence). This CDR3 spans 11 amino acids. CDR3 nucleotide sequence: TGTGCCAGCAGCTCGGGACCGATACGCACCTTC. Protein product: CASSSGPIRTF.

The chain couples TRBV6-5 to TRBJ1-2; D possibly corresponds to TRBD1 (6 bases). CDR1 and CDR2 (germline): MNHEY, SVGAGI. Trimming took off 6 bases at V and 1 base at J, with 15 bases between the two ends. The CDR3 is 15 amino acids. DNA of the CDR3: TGTGCCAGCAGCCCACTTGGACAGCTTAACTATGGCTACACCTTC. This encodes CASSPLGQLNYGYTF.

The chain is built from TRBV20-1 and TRBJ2-5; D unresolved. The tail of the sequence fits TRBJ2-1 better, so the J call may be wrong. CDR3 length: 13 residues. The germline CDR1 and CDR2 sequences are DFQATT and SNEGSKA (reference sequence). CDR3 sequence (DNA): TGCAGTGCCCTAGTAGGTGCCAACAATGAGCAGTTCTTC. This gives the protein CSALVGANNEQFF.

This clonotype was observed a few times. The CDR3 is CASTLLGQGAGTQYF. The CDR3 DNA sequence: TGTGCCAGCACCCTTTTGGGACAGGGGGCTGGGACCCAGTACTTC. The chain couples TRBV28 to TRBJ2-5; TRBD1 agrees at 12 bases. Germline-derived CDR1 and CDR2 are MDHEN and SYDVKM. The CDR3 consists of 15 residues. J gave up 7 bases and V 7 bases, and 10 bases lay outside the gene matches.

In this sample, this clonotype turned up a few times. This chain joins TRBV6-6 and TRBJ1-2; D remains ambiguous. Trimming removed 5 bases from V and 4 bases from J, with 14 bases in between. Germline lookup yields CDR1 MNHNY and CDR2 SVGAGI (reference sequence). This CDR3 is 14 amino acids long. The CDR3 here is CASSPKTASYGYTF. The CDR3 DNA sequence: TGTGCCAGCAGTCCTAAAACAGCTTCCTATGGCTACACCTTC.

Concerning this clonotype: An end of the junction differs from the germline gene, which may be a read error. V is TRBV15 and J is TRBJ2-5; D perhaps matches TRBD1 (6 bases). The CDR3 covers 16 residues. Per germline, CDR1 LNHNV and CDR2 YYDKDF (reference sequence). CDR3: CATSGASGVVTEAQYF. The CDR3 nucleotides read TGTGCCACCAGCGGTGCGTCAGGGGTTGTCACAGAGGCCCAGTACTTC.

The V and J genes are TRBV6-5 and TRBJ1-1; 9 bases line up with TRBD1. V shed 7 bases, J shed 0 bases, and the junction held 12 bases outside the gene matches. CDR1 MNHEY and CDR2 SVGAGI come from the germline V gene. The CDR3 loop spans 17 amino acids. CDR3 in amino acids: CASTPGDRDPMNTEAFF. CDR3 DNA sequence: TGTGCCAGCACCCCAGGGGACAGGGACCCCATGAACACTGAAGCTTTCTTT.

V usage is TRBV29-1 and J usage is TRBJ1-1, with D unresolved. The V end was cut by 7 bases, the J end by 3 bases, with 15 bases between. The length of the CDR3 is 13 residues. From germline, CDR1 is SQVTM and CDR2 ANQGSEA. CDR3 sequence reads: CSARTGLDTEAFF. Here the CDR3 DNA reads TGCAGCGCTCGGACGGGATTGGACACTGAAGCTTTCTTT.